These 14 T cell receptor beta chains share one sample of origin, sequenced in a study of T cell repertoires in cytomegalovirus infection. TCRdb reanalysed the reads using MiXCR and keeps one entry per CDR3 protein. There are roughly 700,000 distinct CDR3 sequences in the sample; around 30% occur only once, and about 20% lies in the top ten. These receptors are not linked to any known antigen. The source material was cultured PBMCs, sampled from culture after CMV antigen stimulation. The receptors were gathered from a human donor in good health (CMV status not recorded). Some clones in this sample may be carry-over from other donors' samples.

This clonotype turned up a few times. The chain has TRBV4-1 and TRBJ2-5; 9 bases match TRBD2. CDR3 length equals 16 residues. Trimming at V came to 3 bases and at J to 4 bases, leaving 9 bases not matched to a gene. CDR1 is MGHRA and CDR2 is YSYEKL in the germline V gene. The CDR3 bases are TGCGCCAGCAGCCAGATAAAACTAGCGGGTGGAGAGACCCAGTACTTC. It is translated as CASSQIKLAGGETQYF.

The genes are TRBV29-1 and TRBJ2-1; TRBD1 aligns across 7 bases. Germline V gene data show CDR1 as SQVTM and CDR2 as ANQGSEA. CDR3 length: 13 amino acids. After removal of 8 bases from V and 2 bases from J, the junction contained 6 bases not matched to a gene. This CDR3 is CSLRGGAYNEQFF. As DNA, the CDR3 is TGCAGCCTCAGAGGGGGCGCCTACAATGAGCAGTTCTTC.

This clonotype was observed a single time. The chain couples TRBV4-1 to TRBJ2-3, with 9 bases fitting TRBD2. The CDR3 runs 17 residues. V was clipped by 1 base and J by 1 base; unmatched bases: 6. Germline V gene lookup returns CDR1 MGHRA and CDR2 YSYEKL. The CDR3 region is CASSQVVAGVRTDTQYF. In DNA form, the CDR3 reads TGCGCCAGCAGCCAAGTGGTAGCGGGAGTTCGCACAGATACGCAGTATTTT.

The chain is built from TRBV29-1 and TRBJ2-2; D perhaps matches TRBD1 (5 bases). This CDR3 region has 12 residues. The V and J ends lost 7 bases and 1 base respectively, with 7 bases between them. In germline, CDR1 is SQVTM, CDR2 ANQGSEA. The CDR3 DNA follows: TGCAGCGGGACAAAGAACACCGGGGAGCTGTTTTTT. Its translation: CSGTKNTGELFF.

This clonotype has more than one count but fewer than ten. The rearrangement uses TRBV6-5 and TRBJ1-2; TRBD1 is a possible D gene (5 bases). Trimming shortened V by 0 bases and J by 4 bases, and 12 bases separated the two germline ends. The CDR3 loop spans 15 amino acids. Germline CDR1 reads MNHEY; CDR2 reads SVGAGI. CDR3 region: CASSYSRGARYGYTF. Here the CDR3 DNA reads TGTGCCAGCAGTTACTCGAGAGGGGCCCGCTATGGCTACACCTTC.

This clonotype was counted ten times or more. The J gene is TRBJ1-1, the V gene TRBV7-2; no clear D. V shed 7 bases and J shed 3 bases, with 12 bases lying between them. The CDR3 length is 13 residues. Germline V CDR1 and CDR2: SGHTA, FQGNSA. DNA for the CDR3: TGTGCCAGCAATCTTGCGGGGTACACTGAAGCTTTCTTT. This gives the protein CASNLAGYTEAFF. Together with reference TRBV7-2 and TRBJ1-1, the CDR3 gives the full variable domain: GAGVSQSPSNKVTEKGKDVELRCDPISGHTALYWYRQSLGQGLEFLIYFQGNSAPDKSGLPSDRFSAERTGGSVSTLTIQRTQQEDSAVYLCASNLAGYTEAFFGQGTRLTVV.

The V gene is TRBV20-1, the J gene TRBJ2-3, with 8 bases identical to TRBD1. The germline gives CDR1 DFQATT, CDR2 SNEGSKA (reference sequence). Trimming removed 6 bases from V and 0 bases from J; junction bases left unmatched: 5. The CDR3 contains 14 residues. The CDR3 DNA is TGCAGTGCCCCAGGGGGCTCTAGCACAGATACGCAGTATTTT. It is translated as CSAPGGSSTDTQYF.

This clonotype was seen more than once but under ten times. The chain links TRBV7-2 to TRBJ1-3; 7 positions match TRBD1. V shed 3 bases and J 0 bases; nucleotides not matched to a gene: 8. CDR1 SGHTA and CDR2 FQGNSA come from the germline V gene. This CDR3 is built from 17 residues. The CDR3 loop is CASSLGWTGGSGNTIYF. CDR3 nucleotide sequence: TGTGCCAGCAGCTTGGGCTGGACAGGCGGCTCTGGAAACACCATATATTTT.

The genes are TRBV10-2 and TRBJ2-7; 9 positions match TRBD1. The CDR3 has 14 amino acids. Germline assignment: CDR1 WSHSY and CDR2 SAAADI. Unmatched junction bases numbered 1, after V lost 2 bases and J lost 2 bases. The CDR3 nucleotides are TGCGCCAGCAGTGAGGGGACAGGGACCTACGAGCAGTACTTC. Translating it yields CASSEGTGTYEQYF.

This clonotype was seen ten or more times. The CDR3 nucleotides are TGTGCCAGCAGCGTCGACTATAATCAAGAGACCCAGTACTTC. This codes for CASSVDYNQETQYF. The J gene is TRBJ2-5, the V gene TRBV7-2; tentative D call: TRBD2 (5 bases). In germline, CDR1 is SGHTA, CDR2 FQGNSA. V was trimmed by 5 bases and J by 2 bases, leaving 12 bases between them. There are 14 residues in the CDR3.

V gene TRBV12-3 or TRBV12-4 combines with J gene TRBJ1-5; D gene uncertain. The V end lost 3 bases, the J end lost 11 bases, and 14 bases lay between the germline ends. The length of the CDR3 is 13 residues. The CDR3 bases are TGTGCCAGCAGTTTCGATCGATTTGGGGCCCAGCATTTT. Amino acids: CASSFDRFGAQHF.

The chain uses TRBV7-9 and TRBJ1-2; D is perhaps TRBD1 (5 bases). The germline CDR1 and CDR2 sequences are SEHNR and FQNEAQ (reference sequence). This CDR3 has 15 amino acids. V shed 5 bases and J shed 4 bases, with 17 bases lying between them. CDR3 loop: CASSADNWGLYGYTF. The DNA for the CDR3 is TGTGCCAGCAGCGCAGACAACTGGGGCCTCTATGGCTACACCTTC.

A few counts support this clonotype. This rearrangement joins TRBV12-3 or TRBV12-4 to TRBJ1-1; TRBD1 might be the D (6 bases). V was trimmed by 5 bases and J by 11 bases, leaving 27 bases between them. The length of the CDR3 is 16 residues. CDR3 amino acids: CASSPELGGRATGAFF. The CDR3 nucleotides are TGTGCCAGCAGTCCCGAGTTAGGGGGACGGGCCACTGGGGCTTTCTTT.

The chain employs TRBV11-2 and TRBJ1-1, with D unresolved. The CDR3 length is 14 residues. V was cut by 7 bases and J by 0 bases, with 12 bases left in between. Germline CDR1 SGHAT, CDR2 FQNNGV. The CDR3 nucleotides are TGTGCCAGCACCCCCACGGCAATGAACACTGAAGCTTTCTTT. Translating gives CASTPTAMNTEAFF.